Below, one T cell receptor beta chain is given with its context. Its antigen remains unidentified. Germline CDR1 and CDR2: LNHDA and SQIVND (reference sequence). The CDR3 runs to 14 residues. V was pared by 1 base and J by 6 bases, with 2 bases of the junction left unmatched. This record comes from a study of identifying expanded T cells in peripheral blood. General study results and limits: Clone count variance between roughly 2-week samples rose with total template count.

Profiled with immunoSEQ multiplex PCR; TCRdb holds only in-frame clones, not every one. This table has 80,000 or so clones, around four fifths appearing once. The origin of this receptor is a person aged 18 to 69 in good health. The J gene is TRBJ2-1, the V gene TRBV19; TRBD2 agrees at 8 bases. The specimen was blood. The CDR3 DNA is TGTGCCAGTAGTATAGGACTAGCGACCAATGAGCAGTTCTTC. It is translated as CASSIGLATNEQFF. The whole variable domain, filled in from reference TRBV19 and TRBJ2-1, reads DGGITQSPKYLFRKEGQNVTLSCEQNLNHDAMYWYRQDPGQGLRLIYYSQIVNDFQKGDIAEGYSVSREKKESFPLTVTSAQKNPTAFYLCASSIGLATNEQFFGPGTRLTVL.